These T cell receptor beta chains were read from a single sample in a study of T cells in Graves' hyperthyroidism and ophthalmopathy. TCRdb processed the multiplex PCR reads anew with MiXCR; each CDR3 protein has one entry. This sample has about 290,000 distinct CDR3 sequences, with about 13% found just once. The sequenced material came from blood. The receptors stem from a woman in her thirties or forties with Graves' hyperthyroidism. The CDR3 runs from the conserved cysteine through the conserved F or W. D genes are given only for firm matches. Part of the rows lack a size; the others show once, few, many or a class for expanded clones.

size	V	D	J	CDR3	DNA
few	TRBV12-3/TRBV12-4	NA	TRBJ2-1	CASRGTSYNEQFF	TGTGCCAGCAGGGGGACTTCCTACAATGAGCAGTTCTTC
many	TRBV7-8	NA	TRBJ1-5	CASSPARRAGHQPQHF	TGTGCCAGCAGCCCAGCAAGGAGAGCAGGTCATCAGCCCCAGCATTTT
NA	TRBV6-5	NA	TRBJ1-1	CASSYLQEFTEALF	TGTGCCAGCAGTTACTTACAAGAGTTCACTGAAGCTCTCTTT
few	TRBV19	NA	TRBJ1-1	CASSIRMNTEAFF	TGTGCCAGTAGTATTAGGATGAACACTGAAGCTTTCTTT
many	TRBV6-1	NA	TRBJ1-3	CASSDQLTGNTIYF	TGTGCCAGCAGCGACCAGTTAACGGGAAACACCATATATTTT
many	TRBV11-3	TRBD2	TRBJ2-3	CASSLAGGVADTQYF	TGTGCCAGCAGCTTAGCGGGAGGGGTTGCAGATACGCAGTATTTT
NA	TRBV5-1	NA	TRBJ2-5	CASSLGTRAKETQYF	TGCGCCAGCAGCTTGGGAACTAGGGCGAAAGAGACCCAGTACTTC
NA	TRBV4-1	TRBD1	TRBJ1-1	CASSQSGTVNTEAFF	TGCGCCAGCAGCCAATCCGGGACAGTGAACACTGAAGCTTTCTTT
few	TRBV10-3	NA	TRBJ2-6	CAITSGSGANVLTF	TGTGCCATCACCTCAGGGAGTGGGGCCAACGTCCTGACTTTC
NA	TRBV19	NA	TRBJ1-5	CASSPAGAGGSNQPQHF	TGTGCCAGTAGTCCGGCCGGGGCCGGGGGTAGCAATCAGCCCCAGCATTTT
few	TRBV6-2/TRBV6-3	NA	TRBJ1-6	CASRDRGGNSPLHF	TGTGCCAGCAGAGATCGAGGCGGGAATTCACCCCTCCACTTT
few	TRBV19	NA	TRBJ1-4	CASKEVVATNEKLFF	TGTGCCAGTAAGGAGGTGGTCGCAACTAATGAAAAACTGTTTTTT
many	TRBV20-1	TRBD1	TRBJ1-1	CSVPTGGGTEAFF	TGCAGTGTCCCGACAGGGGGCGGCACTGAAGCTTTCTTT
few	TRBV28	NA	TRBJ2-7	CASSSPTSYSYEQYF	TGTGCCAGCAGCTCCCCGACGAGCTACTCCTACGAGCAGTACTTC
NA	TRBV27	TRBD2	TRBJ2-7	CASSFGTSGMYEQYF	TGTGCCAGCAGCTTCGGGACTAGCGGGATGTACGAGCAGTACTTC
many	TRBV3-1	NA	TRBJ2-5	CASSQGTGTLETQYF	TGTGCCAGCAGCCAAGGAACAGGGACGTTGGAGACCCAGTACTTC
many	TRBV7-9	TRBD1	TRBJ1-1	CASSPQGKSTEAFF	TGTGCCAGCAGCCCACAGGGGAAGAGTACTGAAGCTTTCTTT
many	TRBV27	NA	TRBJ1-1	CASSRPGGGTEAFF	TGTGCCAGCAGTCGTCCGGGGGGAGGCACTGAAGCTTTCTTT
few	TRBV27	NA	TRBJ2-4	CASSSLNIQYF	TGTGCCAGCAGTTCTCTAAACATTCAGTACTTC
many	TRBV27	TRBD2	TRBJ2-5	CASSFKGGLAGSQETQYF	TGTGCCAGCAGTTTTAAAGGGGGGCTAGCGGGTTCACAAGAGACCCAGTACTTC
NA	TRBV6-1	NA	TRBJ1-2	CASRGQSYGYTF	TGTGCCAGCAGAGGACAGTCCTATGGCTACACCTTC
many	TRBV7-2	TRBD1	TRBJ1-5	CASSQQGAQPQHF	TGTGCCAGCAGCCAACAGGGGGCACAGCCCCAGCATTTT
few	TRBV20-1	NA	TRBJ2-2	CSARGGGGTGELFF	TGCAGTGCTAGAGGAGGTGGAGGCACCGGGGAGCTGTTTTTT
many	TRBV29-1	TRBD2	TRBJ2-1	CSVAGTSGISYNEQFF	TGCAGCGTAGCCGGGACTAGCGGGATCTCCTACAATGAGCAGTTCTTC
NA	TRBV12-3/TRBV12-4	NA	TRBJ2-1	CASDWANSNEQSF	TGTGCCAGCGACTGGGCGAATAGCAATGAGCAGTCCTTC
NA	TRBV27	NA	TRBJ2-2	CASSLGYGPNTGELFF	TGTGCCAGCAGTTTAGGGTACGGGCCAAACACCGGGGAGCTGTTTTTT
many	TRBV29-1	TRBD1	TRBJ1-2	CSALRSGQSYGYTF	TGCAGCGCCCTGAGATCGGGACAGTCTTATGGCTACACCTTC
many	TRBV2	NA	TRBJ1-5	CASSEDQVTFNQPQHF	TGTGCCAGCAGTGAAGATCAAGTCACATTCAATCAGCCCCAGCATTTT
many	TRBV28	NA	TRBJ2-6	CASSRAGANVLTF	TGTGCCAGCAGTCGGGCTGGGGCCAACGTCCTGACTTTC
many	TRBV7-2	NA	TRBJ2-1	CASSLDWNEQFF	TGTGCCAGCAGCTTAGATTGGAATGAGCAGTTCTTC
NA	TRBV19	TRBD1	TRBJ1-5	CASGTGAQPQHF	TGTGCTTCCGGGACAGGGGCTCAGCCCCAGCATTTT
NA	TRBV29-1	NA	TRBJ2-1	CSVVLVLDNEQFF	TGCAGCGTGGTTCTAGTATTGGACAATGAGCAGTTCTTC
few	TRBV19	TRBD2	TRBJ2-2	CASTRERETGELFF	TGTGCCAGTACCCGGGAGCGGGAGACTGGGGAGCTGTTTTTT
NA	TRBV28	TRBD1	TRBJ1-2	CASRLGQGKYGYTF	TGTGCCAGCAGGTTAGGACAGGGGAAGTATGGCTACACCTTC
few	TRBV27	NA	TRBJ1-5	CASREKGLPFNQPQHF	TGTGCCAGCAGAGAAAAAGGATTACCCTTTAATCAGCCCCAGCATTTT
NA	TRBV25-1	TRBD1	TRBJ2-5	CASRRQGSLETQYF	TGTGCCAGCAGACGACAGGGAAGTTTGGAGACCCAGTACTTC
NA	TRBV6-1	TRBD1	TRBJ1-2	CASRQQGAANYGYTF	TGTGCCAGCAGACAACAGGGGGCGGCTAACTATGGCTACACCTTC
many	TRBV12-3/TRBV12-4	TRBD2	TRBJ2-3	CASSLDGRLAPGDTQYF	TGTGCCAGCAGTTTGGACGGGAGACTAGCCCCTGGAGATACGCAGTATTTT
NA	TRBV12-3/TRBV12-4	NA	TRBJ1-1	CASTVLNEATEAFF	TGTGCCAGCACGGTATTGAATGAGGCCACTGAAGCTTTCTTT
many	TRBV20-1	NA	TRBJ2-7	CSATPTWGSYEQYF	TGCAGTGCTACCCCAACTTGGGGGTCCTACGAGCAGTACTTC
few	TRBV19	NA	TRBJ1-1	CASIGQGEAFF	TGTGCCAGTATCGGGCAAGGGGAAGCTTTCTTT
many	TRBV27	NA	TRBJ2-7	CASSVIGGVDEQYF	TGTGCCAGCAGCGTTATAGGGGGTGTAGACGAGCAGTACTTC
few	TRBV6-2/TRBV6-3	NA	TRBJ2-5	CASSPPEYQETQYF	TGTGCCAGCAGCCCCCCCGAGTACCAAGAGACCCAGTACTTC
NA	TRBV5-5	TRBD2	TRBJ2-3	CASSLAREGGTDTQYF	TGTGCCAGCAGCTTGGCGCGGGAGGGGGGCACAGATACGCAGTATTTT
many	TRBV2	TRBD2	TRBJ2-7	CASSEAPSGSLLLSGEQYF	TGTGCCAGCAGTGAAGCTCCTAGCGGGAGTCTTCTCTTGTCAGGGGAGCAGTACTTC
few	TRBV4-1	TRBD2	TRBJ2-7	CASSLFSGRNSYEQYF	TGCGCCAGCAGCCTCTTTAGCGGGAGGAACTCCTACGAGCAGTACTTC
NA	TRBV10-3	TRBD1	TRBJ1-5	CASWDRGNQPQHF	TGTGCCAGCTGGGACAGGGGTAATCAGCCCCAGCATTTT
many	TRBV28	TRBD2	TRBJ2-7	CASRLAGLAGETVYEQYF	TGTGCCAGCAGGTTGGCGGGACTAGCGGGAGAAACAGTATACGAGCAGTACTTC
NA	TRBV3-1	TRBD1	TRBJ1-5	CASSQANRDRGEPQHF	TGTGCCAGCAGCCAGGCTAACCGGGACAGGGGTGAACCCCAGCATTTT
NA	TRBV24-1	TRBD1	TRBJ2-5	CATRATGAETQYF	TGTGCCACCAGGGCAACAGGGGCTGAGACCCAGTACTTC
few	TRBV25-1	NA	TRBJ1-2	CASRAGDSGYTF	TGTGCCAGCAGGGCAGGGGATAGTGGCTACACCTTC
many	TRBV7-8	NA	TRBJ1-2	CASSTHRADGYTF	TGTGCCAGCAGCACTCACAGGGCTGATGGCTACACCTTC
NA	TRBV10-3	NA	TRBJ2-6	CAISDEAGANVLTF	TGTGCCATCAGTGATGAGGCTGGGGCCAACGTCCTGACTTTC
few	TRBV11-2	NA	TRBJ1-6	CASSLAESGSPLHF	TGTGCCAGCAGCTTAGCAGAGTCTGGGTCACCCCTCCACTTT
few	TRBV4-1	TRBD1	TRBJ1-4	CASSPAGTGAEKLFF	TGCGCCAGCAGCCCGGCCGGGACAGGCGCTGAAAAACTGTTTTTT
NA	TRBV6-5	TRBD1	TRBJ1-2	CVSSYDRGQGGYTF	TGTGTCAGCAGTTACGACCGCGGACAGGGCGGCTACACCTTC
many	TRBV24-1	NA	TRBJ2-5	CATNRLGHFGETQYF	TGTGCCACCAACCGTTTGGGACATTTTGGAGAGACCCAGTACTTC